Listed below are T cell receptor beta chains from one sample, sequenced in a study of T cell responses to AZD1222 COVID-19 vaccine. Sequenced by immunoSEQ multiplex PCR; TCRdb stores in-frame clones only, minus some. The profile shows around 130,000 clones, around nine tenths of them singletons. Specimen: peripheral blood, collected 28 days after the second dose of the MenACWY control vaccine. These TCRs come from an adult who received the MenACWY meningococcal vaccine as a control. CDR3s include the opening cysteine and the closing phenylalanine or tryptophan. The D gene is left open where the match is weak. The size field is filled for only some rows; it gives once, few, many or a size class.

V gene	J gene	D gene	clone size	CDR3 DNA	CDR3 protein
TRBV6-4	TRBJ2-1	NA	NA	TGTGCCAGCAGTGACTACTATCGGGTCGGGAATGAGCAGTTCTTC	CASSDYYRVGNEQFF
TRBV11-2	TRBJ1-1	TRBD1	NA	TGTGCCAGCAGCTCGCGAGGACAGGGGGCCTCCACTGAAGCTTTCTTT	CASSSRGQGASTEAFF
TRBV3-1/TRBV3-2	TRBJ2-3	TRBD2	NA	TGTGCCAGCAGCCCCTTAGCGGGAGCGACCACAGATACGCAGTATTTT	CASSPLAGATTDTQYF
TRBV10-1	TRBJ2-7	NA	NA	TGCGCCAGCAGTGAGTGCAACGAGCAGTACTTC	CASSECNEQYF
TRBV6-5	TRBJ1-2	NA	NA	TGTGCCAGCAGTTACGCGAGGGTAGCTGGTGGCTACACCTTC	CASSYARVAGGYTF
TRBV9	TRBJ2-7	NA	NA	TGTGCCAGCAGCGGGGGAACCTACGAGCAGTACTTC	CASSGGTYEQYF
TRBV7-8	TRBJ1-1	NA	NA	TGTGCCAGCAGCTTATACGGTCGAGAAGCTTTCTTT	CASSLYGREAFF
TRBV7-9	TRBJ1-4	NA	NA	TGTGCCAGCAGCGCACGCGTTTTGAGGGGTGAAAAACTGTTTTTT	CASSARVLRGEKLFF
TRBV7-9	TRBJ2-1	TRBD2	NA	TGTGCCAGCAGGCCGCTGGCGGGGGGGCGTGTCAATGAGCAGTTCTTC	CASRPLAGGRVNEQFF
TRBV7-6	TRBJ1-4	NA	NA	TGTGCCAGCAGCTTAGCATCAACTAATGAAAAACTGTTTTTT	CASSLASTNEKLFF
TRBV5-4	TRBJ2-5	TRBD2	NA	TGTGCCAGCAGCTTAGCAGGACTAGCGGGGGTCGGAGAGACCCAGTACTTC	CASSLAGLAGVGETQYF
TRBV7-9	TRBJ2-5	NA	NA	TGTGCCAGCAGCCCCTCGGAACAGAAGACCCAGTACTTC	CASSPSEQKTQYF
TRBV5-6	TRBJ2-2	TRBD2	NA	TGTGCCAGCAGCTTGGACTCCTTTAGCGGGAGTTCTTCCGGGGAGCTGTTTTTT	CASSLDSFSGSSSGELFF
TRBV7-9	TRBJ2-3	TRBD1	once	TGTGCCAGCAGCCCGTGGACAGGGGGCAGCACAGATACGCAGTATTTT	CASSPWTGGSTDTQYF
TRBV10-1	TRBJ2-2	NA	NA	TGCGCCAGCATCAACACCGGGGAGCTGTTTTTT	CASINTGELFF
TRBV19	TRBJ1-5	NA	NA	TGTGCCGCGGCGGGGACGATTAAGGAAGGCAATCAGCCCCAGCATTTT	CAAAGTIKEGNQPQHF
TRBV28	TRBJ2-1	NA	NA	TGTGCCAGCAGTTTATCCGGGATTTACAATGAGCAGTTCTTC	CASSLSGIYNEQFF